A selection of T cell receptor beta chains follows, all from one sample in a study of blood T cell repertoires in COVID-19. Measured with immunoSEQ multiplex PCR; TCRdb has only the in-frame clones, and not every one. The data contain 120,000 or so clones, 84% of them singletons. Sequencing was performed on peripheral blood. These receptors originate from a woman in her 30s who had recovered from COVID-19. Each CDR3 is given with its conserved first and last residue. D genes are given only for firm matches. Size is omitted from some rows. Given values are once, few, many or a class for expanded clones.

j_gene | d_gene | v_gene | abundance | CDR3aa | CDR3nt
TRBJ1-1 | - | TRBV7-6 | - | CASSLGPGNTEAFF | TGTGCCAGCAGCTTAGGGCCGGGGAACACTGAAGCTTTCTTT
TRBJ2-7 | TRBD1 | TRBV6-5 | - | CASSYSGATGDYEQYF | TGTGCCAGCAGTTACTCTGGAGCGACAGGGGACTACGAGCAGTACTTC
TRBJ1-5 | - | TRBV4-1 | - | CASSPRTPEGNQPQHF | TGCGCCAGCAGCCCCAGGACGCCGGAGGGGAATCAGCCCCAGCATTTT
TRBJ2-7 | TRBD2 | TRBV3-1/TRBV3-2 | - | CASSQGGRLHEQYF | TGTGCCAGCAGCCAGGGCGGGAGGCTTCACGAGCAGTACTTC
TRBJ2-7 | - | TRBV5-1 | - | CASSGTGYEQYF | TGCGCCAGCAGCGGTACGGGCTACGAGCAGTACTTC
TRBJ1-4 | - | TRBV25-1 | - | CASEGRAGFNEKLFF | TGTGCCAGCGAGGGAAGGGCAGGCTTTAATGAAAAACTGTTTTTT
TRBJ2-7 | TRBD1 | TRBV5-6 | - | CASSAGTGSLYEQYF | TGTGCCAGCAGCGCTGGGACAGGGTCTCTTTACGAGCAGTACTTC
TRBJ2-3 | TRBD1 | TRBV23-1 | - | CASSQPGQGHTDTQYF | TGCGCCAGCAGTCAACCGGGACAGGGCCACACAGATACGCAGTATTTT
TRBJ2-4 | - | TRBV5-1 | - | CASSFYPLGRDGDFVENIQYF | TGCGCCAGCAGCTTCTACCCCCTGGGGCGGGATGGGGACTTTGTGGAAAACATTCAGTACTTC
TRBJ2-7 | TRBD2 | TRBV27 | once | CASSFRGGLSGRGTYEQYF | TGTGCCAGCAGTTTTCGCGGTGGGCTTAGCGGGAGGGGGACCTACGAGCAGTACTTC
TRBJ2-7 | - | TRBV7-8 | few | CASRYSGTYEQYF | TGTGCCAGCAGGTATAGCGGAACCTACGAGCAGTACTTC